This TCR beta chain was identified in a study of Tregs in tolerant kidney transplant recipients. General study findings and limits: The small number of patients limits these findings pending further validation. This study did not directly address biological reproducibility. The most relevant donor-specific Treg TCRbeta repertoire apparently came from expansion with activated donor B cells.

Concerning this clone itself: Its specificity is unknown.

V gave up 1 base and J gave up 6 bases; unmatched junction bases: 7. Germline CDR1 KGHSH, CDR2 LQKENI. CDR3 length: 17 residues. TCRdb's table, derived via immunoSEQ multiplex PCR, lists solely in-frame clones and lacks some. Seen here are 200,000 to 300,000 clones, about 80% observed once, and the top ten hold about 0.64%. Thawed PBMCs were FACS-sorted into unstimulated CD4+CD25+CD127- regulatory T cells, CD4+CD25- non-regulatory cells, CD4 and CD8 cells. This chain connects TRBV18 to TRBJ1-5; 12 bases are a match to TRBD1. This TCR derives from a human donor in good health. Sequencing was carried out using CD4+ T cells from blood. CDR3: CASSPQKGTGGGQPQHF. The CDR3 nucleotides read TGTGCCAGCTCACCACAAAAAGGGACAGGGGGCGGTCAGCCCCAGCATTTT. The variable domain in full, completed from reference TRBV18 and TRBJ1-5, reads NAGVMQNPRHLVRRRGQEARLRCSPMKGHSHVYWYRQLPEEGLKFMVYLQKENIIDESGMPKERFSAEFPKEGPSILRIQQVVRGDSAAYFCASSPQKGTGGGQPQHFGDGTRLSIL.